This T cell receptor beta chain was observed in a study of CXCR3-negative and CXCR3-positive naive CD8 T cells. In the case of this clonotype: Its antigen is currently unknown.

Study results and caveats: CXCR3-negative and CXCR3-positive naive cells shared comparable TRBV-TRBJ usage, but memory cells did not. From TRB CDR3 properties, TCR strength was inferred; surface CD5 did not differ between naive subsets. For CXCR3-positive naive cells, TRB CDR3s were more hydrophobic than those of CXCR3-negative naive cells. For memory CD8+ cells diversity was much lower, but both naive subsets had comparably high diversity.

By phenotype, naive CD8+ T cells were CD45RO-CCR7+CD27+CD95-. Germline V lookup: CDR1 MGHDK, CDR2 SYGVNS. This CDR3 comprises 14 residues. Via 5' RACE with UMI labels, TRB cDNA libraries were prepared. For each CDR3 protein, TCRdb gives one entry from its re-call of the 5' RACE reads, without DNA. In total, the table holds about 130,000 distinct CDR3 sequences. Source material: naive CXCR3+ CD8+ T cells from blood. Subset described: CD45RO-CCR7+CD27+CD95- naive CD8+ T cells expressing CXCR3 (TNR3+). This clonotype was sampled from a human donor in good health. Some clones in this sample may be carry-over from other donors' samples. This chain joins TRBV25-1 and TRBJ2-1; TCRdb proposes TRBD1, but this gene call is untestable without DNA. The CDR3 sequence is CASSGEGAYNEQFF.